These 10 T cell receptor beta chains originate from one sample sequenced in a study of OX40 agonist ivuxolimab in advanced cancers. Here immunoSEQ multiplex PCR was the method, and the copy in TCRdb shows in-frame clones only, minus some. The sample lists about 29,000 clones; around 90% were seen once. Here the sequenced sample was CD4+ or CD8+ T cells sorted from blood, taken in a trial of the OX40 agonist ivuxolimab. Source of these receptors: an adult with an advanced solid tumor such as melanoma, head and neck, liver or kidney cancer.

The gene calls are TRBV11-2 and TRBJ1-1, with D possibly matching TRBD1 (6 bases). Deletions cut 1 base from V and 7 bases from J, with 16 bases between. Germline V gives CDR1 SGHAT, CDR2 FQNNGV. CDR3 length: 15 residues. This chain's CDR3 is CASSLAMGAQYEAFF. The CDR3, as DNA: TGTGCCAGCAGCTTAGCTATGGGGGCCCAGTATGAAGCTTTCTTT.

The CDR3 DNA sequence: TGTGCCAGCAGCACACGGCCGGGACAGGGGGCCGACGGGGAGCTGTTTTTT. It encodes CASSTRPGQGADGELFF. The chain is built from TRBV11-2 and TRBJ2-2; 12 positions agree with TRBD1. V shed 5 bases and J 7 bases; nucleotides not matched to a gene: 11. The CDR3 loop spans 17 amino acids. CDR1 and CDR2 from the germline V gene are SGHAT and FQNNGV.

The chain is built from TRBV19 and TRBJ1-5; unclear D gene. There are 15 residues in the CDR3. Germline V lookup: CDR1 LNHDA, CDR2 SQIVND (reference sequence). The V gene lost 7 bases and the J gene lost 9 bases, with 22 bases spanning the gap. The CDR3 DNA is TGTGCCAGTACTCCCCAAGGCGACGGCGTAGGGCCCCAGCATTTT. It encodes CASTPQGDGVGPQHF.

The chain recombines TRBV2 with TRBJ2-7; TRBD1 matches at 9 bases. The length of the CDR3 is 13 residues. V shed 8 bases, J shed 1 base, and the junction held 3 bases outside the gene matches. Germline V lookup: CDR1 SNHLY, CDR2 FYNNEI. The CDR3 sequence: CASFGQGSYEQYF. The CDR3 DNA reads as TGTGCCAGCTTCGGACAGGGGTCCTACGAGCAGTACTTC.

With regard to this clone: A read error is possible here, since a much larger clone lies one base away. Other DNA sequences in the same sample also yield this CDR3. The DNA for the CDR3 is TGTGCCAGCAGCCAAGGGGGTCCAGCGAACACTGAAGCTTTCTTT. It yields the protein CASSQGGPANTEAFF. The V and J genes are TRBV4-2 and TRBJ1-1; D gene unclear. Germline V gene lookup returns CDR1 LGHNA and CDR2 YNFKEQ. Trimming removed 1 base from V and 1 base from J, with 10 bases in between. The CDR3 totals 15 residues.

The chain joins TRBV19 to TRBJ2-7; weak D call: TRBD2 (5 bases). Germline V gene data show CDR1 as LNHDA and CDR2 as SQIVND (reference sequence). The CDR3 consists of 15 residues. Trimming stripped 0 bases from V and 1 base from J, with 10 bases between. CDR3 nucleotide sequence: TGTGCCAGTAGTATAGATGGGAGCGGTTCCTACGAGCAGTACTTC. It codes for CASSIDGSGSYEQYF.

The rearrangement links TRBV4-2 to TRBJ2-7, with D possibly matching TRBD2 (6 bases). CDR1 LGHNA and CDR2 YNFKEQ come from the germline V gene. The ends were cut back, 1 base at V and 1 base at J, with 11 bases in the middle. The CDR3 is 15 amino acids. CDR3 in amino acids: CASSQGDSESYEQYF. The CDR3 region has the DNA TGTGCCAGCAGCCAAGGGGACTCCGAGTCCTACGAGCAGTACTTC.

The chain joins TRBV10-3 to TRBJ2-2, with TRBD1 identical over 9 bases. CDR3 length: 16 amino acids. V shed 6 bases, J shed 3 bases, and the junction held 8 bases outside the gene matches. Germline CDR1 is ENHRY and CDR2 is SYGVKD. The CDR3 region has the DNA TGTGCCATCAGCGAAAACAGGGGGCAGGACACCGGGGAGCTGTTTTTT. As protein: CAISENRGQDTGELFF.

DNA of the CDR3: TGTGCTAGTGCGGGGGAAAATGAGCAGTTCTTC. This translates into CASAGENEQFF. The genes are TRBV12-5 and TRBJ2-1, with D perhaps TRBD2 (6 bases). CDR1 LGHNT and CDR2 FRNRAP come from the germline V gene. Trimming pared 7 bases from V and 7 bases from J, leaving 8 bases between. This CDR3 region has 11 residues.

This chain links TRBV27 with TRBJ1-5; 9 positions agree with TRBD1. Trimming cost V 5 bases and J 1 base; bases outside gene matches: 12. The germline V gene has CDR1 MNHEY and CDR2 SMNVEV (reference sequence). The CDR3 extends over 18 amino acids. CDR3 loop: CASSTLHTGGGSNQPQHF. CDR3 nucleotides: TGTGCCAGCAGTACACTACATACAGGGGGCGGGAGCAATCAGCCCCAGCATTTT.